This is a list of T cell receptor beta chains from one sample in a study of T cell changes during pregnancy in multiple sclerosis. TCRdb's table, derived via immunoSEQ multiplex PCR, lists solely in-frame clones and lacks some. Seen here are over 80,000 clones, 90% observed once, and the top ten hold under 0.8%. The material sequenced was peripheral blood, taken in the second trimester of pregnancy. The source is a female donor in good health, enrolled as a control in a pregnancy study. The CDR3 runs from the conserved cysteine through the conserved F or W. The D gene is left open where the match is weak. For some rows the clone size is stated as once, few or many, or as a class when expanded; others skip it.

CDR3nt: TGCGCCAGCAGTCCTCTTTTGGAACTAGAGCAGTACTTC; CDR3aa: CASSPLLELEQYF; v_gene: TRBV5-1; abundance: once; j_gene: TRBJ2-7; d_gene: .
CDR3nt: TGCAGTGCTAGGTCCAACTACGAGCAGTACTTC; CDR3aa: CSARSNYEQYF; v_gene: TRBV20-1; abundance: .; j_gene: TRBJ2-7; d_gene: .
CDR3nt: TGTGCCAGCAGCTTGGAGGGTGGTGAAAAACTGTTTTTT; CDR3aa: CASSLEGGEKLFF; v_gene: TRBV7-2; abundance: few; j_gene: TRBJ1-4; d_gene: .
CDR3nt: TGCGCCAGCAGCCAAGGTGAGAATCAGCCCCAGCATTTT; CDR3aa: CASSQGENQPQHF; v_gene: TRBV4-1; abundance: .; j_gene: TRBJ1-5; d_gene: .
CDR3nt: TGTGCCAGCTCAAAAGGGAGCCAAGAGACCCAGTACTTC; CDR3aa: CASSKGSQETQYF; v_gene: TRBV18; abundance: .; j_gene: TRBJ2-5; d_gene: .
CDR3nt: TGCGCCAGCAGCCCCGCCGGGGGTCGGGACACCATATATTTT; CDR3aa: CASSPAGGRDTIYF; v_gene: TRBV5-1; abundance: .; j_gene: TRBJ1-3; d_gene: .
CDR3nt: TGTGCCAGTACTTCACGGGACAGACCCTACGAGCAGTACTTC; CDR3aa: CASTSRDRPYEQYF; v_gene: TRBV19; abundance: few; j_gene: TRBJ2-7; d_gene: TRBD1
CDR3nt: TGTGCCAGCAGCTTGGAGGTAGCGGGGCGGAACATTCAGTACTTC; CDR3aa: CASSLEVAGRNIQYF; v_gene: TRBV5-4; abundance: .; j_gene: TRBJ2-4; d_gene: TRBD2
CDR3nt: TGTGCCAGCTCACCCGGAAGTAGCGGATACACCGGGGAGCTGTTTTTT; CDR3aa: CASSPGSSGYTGELFF; v_gene: TRBV18; abundance: .; j_gene: TRBJ2-2; d_gene: .
CDR3nt: TGTGCCAGCAGTTCCCACCTGACAGGAGCCCCTTACGAGCAGTACTTC; CDR3aa: CASSSHLTGAPYEQYF; v_gene: TRBV6-5; abundance: .; j_gene: TRBJ2-7; d_gene: .
CDR3nt: TGTGCCAGCAGCTTGGGGTTTCTTGGCCTGACTGAAGCTTTCTTT; CDR3aa: CASSLGFLGLTEAFF; v_gene: TRBV5-6; abundance: .; j_gene: TRBJ1-1; d_gene: .
CDR3nt: TGTGCCAGTAGTATAAGGGCAGGGGGGAACACCGGGGAGCTGTTTTTT; CDR3aa: CASSIRAGGNTGELFF; v_gene: TRBV19; abundance: .; j_gene: TRBJ2-2; d_gene: TRBD1
CDR3nt: TGCGCCAGCAGCCCGGGACTAGCGGGAGCAGATACGCAGTATTTT; CDR3aa: CASSPGLAGADTQYF; v_gene: TRBV4-3; abundance: once; j_gene: TRBJ2-3; d_gene: TRBD2
CDR3nt: TGTGCCAGCAGTTCGGCCCTAGGGAGGCAGTTCTTC; CDR3aa: CASSSALGRQFF; v_gene: TRBV28; abundance: once; j_gene: TRBJ2-1; d_gene: .
CDR3nt: TGTGCCAGCAGTCCTAACACCGGGGAGCTGTTTTTT; CDR3aa: CASSPNTGELFF; v_gene: TRBV6-4; abundance: .; j_gene: TRBJ2-2; d_gene: .
CDR3nt: TGTGCCAGCAGCTTAGTCCCTCCGGGGTACAATGAGCAGTTCTTC; CDR3aa: CASSLVPPGYNEQFF; v_gene: TRBV7-8; abundance: .; j_gene: TRBJ2-1; d_gene: .
CDR3nt: TGTGCCAGTAGTTTCGGACTAGCGGGAGGCGAGCAGTACTTC; CDR3aa: CASSFGLAGGEQYF; v_gene: TRBV19; abundance: .; j_gene: TRBJ2-7; d_gene: TRBD2
CDR3nt: TGTGCCAGCAGTTACTCCCAGGGAACTAATGAAAAACTGTTTTTT; CDR3aa: CASSYSQGTNEKLFF; v_gene: TRBV6-5; abundance: .; j_gene: TRBJ1-4; d_gene: .
CDR3nt: TGTGCCAGCAGCTTAGGGTGGGGACAGGGGGCGGTTGGGGACACTGAAGCTTTCTTT; CDR3aa: CASSLGWGQGAVGDTEAFF; v_gene: TRBV7-2; abundance: .; j_gene: TRBJ1-1; d_gene: TRBD1
CDR3nt: TGTGCCAGCAGAGTAGCGGGGGCCTCCTACAATGAGCAGTTCTTC; CDR3aa: CASRVAGASYNEQFF; v_gene: TRBV6-1; abundance: .; j_gene: TRBJ2-1; d_gene: TRBD2
CDR3nt: TGTGCCAGCAGTGGCCAACAGGGGGCGGGAGGACAGCCCCAGCATTTT; CDR3aa: CASSGQQGAGGQPQHF; v_gene: TRBV6-1; abundance: .; j_gene: TRBJ1-5; d_gene: TRBD1
CDR3nt: TGTGCCAGCAGTTACGGGGCTGAGGGGGAGGGGGATACGCAGTATTTT; CDR3aa: CASSYGAEGEGDTQYF; v_gene: TRBV6-5; abundance: .; j_gene: TRBJ2-3; d_gene: .
CDR3nt: TGCGCCAGCAGCCCCCCCGGGACAGGGTTAAAGGGTGGAAACACCATATATTTT; CDR3aa: CASSPPGTGLKGGNTIYF; v_gene: TRBV4-1; abundance: .; j_gene: TRBJ1-3; d_gene: TRBD1
CDR3nt: TGTGCCAGCAGCTTGGGGGGAGCGAACACTGAAGCTTTCTTT; CDR3aa: CASSLGGANTEAFF; v_gene: TRBV7-2; abundance: once; j_gene: TRBJ1-1; d_gene: .
CDR3nt: TGTGCCAGCAGCTCCGGGGCCACGGGAGTTCGTACCGGGGAGCTGTTTTTT; CDR3aa: CASSSGATGVRTGELFF; v_gene: TRBV7-8; abundance: .; j_gene: TRBJ2-2; d_gene: .
CDR3nt: TGCGCCAGCAGCACCAGGGACAGCTCCTACACCTTC; CDR3aa: CASSTRDSSYTF; v_gene: TRBV5-1; abundance: .; j_gene: TRBJ1-2; d_gene: TRBD1
CDR3nt: TGTGCCAGCAGCTTGGGACAGGGGATCACTGAAGCTTTCTTT; CDR3aa: CASSLGQGITEAFF; v_gene: TRBV5-4; abundance: .; j_gene: TRBJ1-1; d_gene: TRBD1
CDR3nt: TGTGCCAGCAGCTTAGCCTTAGCCAAAAACATTCAGTACTTC; CDR3aa: CASSLALAKNIQYF; v_gene: TRBV7-2; abundance: .; j_gene: TRBJ2-4; d_gene: .
CDR3nt: TGTGCCAGCAGCGACCCCGGAGCGGCCCAAGAGACCCAGTACTTC; CDR3aa: CASSDPGAAQETQYF; v_gene: TRBV5-6; abundance: .; j_gene: TRBJ2-5; d_gene: .
CDR3nt: TGCGCCAGCAGCCGCAGGACTAGCGGGAGTGCGAATGAGCAGTTCTTC; CDR3aa: CASSRRTSGSANEQFF; v_gene: TRBV4-1; abundance: .; j_gene: TRBJ2-1; d_gene: TRBD2
CDR3nt: TGTGCCAGCAGCCTCGGTGGGACAGGGGTGTACGGCTACACCTTC; CDR3aa: CASSLGGTGVYGYTF; v_gene: TRBV5-6; abundance: .; j_gene: TRBJ1-2; d_gene: TRBD1
CDR3nt: TGTGCCAGCAGTTACTCTTCCGGACAGGGCGGCTACGAGCAGTACTTC; CDR3aa: CASSYSSGQGGYEQYF; v_gene: TRBV6-5; abundance: .; j_gene: TRBJ2-7; d_gene: TRBD1
CDR3nt: TGTGCCAGCAGCGTAGGACTAGACCACGAGCAGTTCTTC; CDR3aa: CASSVGLDHEQFF; v_gene: TRBV9; abundance: .; j_gene: TRBJ2-1; d_gene: .
CDR3nt: TGCGCCAGCAGTGAGAGCCCCACTAGCACAGATACGCAGTATTTT; CDR3aa: CASSESPTSTDTQYF; v_gene: TRBV10-1; abundance: .; j_gene: TRBJ2-3; d_gene: .
CDR3nt: TGTGCCAGCAGTGGGGTCGGGGATCGCTATAATTCACCCCTCCACTTT; CDR3aa: CASSGVGDRYNSPLHF; v_gene: TRBV25-1; abundance: many; j_gene: TRBJ1-6; d_gene: .
CDR3nt: TGTGCCAGCAGCTCCCCCCGGGGGACCGGGGAGCTGTTTTTT; CDR3aa: CASSSPRGTGELFF; v_gene: TRBV5-4; abundance: .; j_gene: TRBJ2-2; d_gene: .
CDR3nt: TGTGCCAGCAGCTTGCTCAGGGATCGAAGGGGGACAAGGGAGAATGAGCAGTTCTTC; CDR3aa: CASSLLRDRRGTRENEQFF; v_gene: TRBV13; abundance: .; j_gene: TRBJ2-1; d_gene: .
CDR3nt: TGTGCCAGCAGCTTAAGAGGAATCTATGGCTACACCTTC; CDR3aa: CASSLRGIYGYTF; v_gene: TRBV7-2; abundance: .; j_gene: TRBJ1-2; d_gene: .
CDR3nt: TGTGCCAGCAGCTTTGATTTAAGGGGGGGTCACGAGAACACTGAAGCTTTCTTT; CDR3aa: CASSFDLRGGHENTEAFF; v_gene: TRBV5-4; abundance: .; j_gene: TRBJ1-1; d_gene: .
CDR3nt: TGTGCCAGCAGTTTCTCGGGGAGGAGCTATGGCTACACCTTC; CDR3aa: CASSFSGRSYGYTF; v_gene: TRBV28; abundance: .; j_gene: TRBJ1-2; d_gene: .
CDR3nt: TGTGCCAGCAGCGTGTGGGGGGTCACAGATACGCAGTATTTT; CDR3aa: CASSVWGVTDTQYF; v_gene: TRBV9; abundance: .; j_gene: TRBJ2-3; d_gene: .
CDR3nt: TGTGCCAGCAGCTGGGGGGACTATGGCTACACCTTC; CDR3aa: CASSWGDYGYTF; v_gene: TRBV5-5; abundance: once; j_gene: TRBJ1-2; d_gene: .
CDR3nt: TGTGCCAGCAGTGACTGGGGGCTAAATGAAAAACTGTTTTTT; CDR3aa: CASSDWGLNEKLFF; v_gene: TRBV6-1; abundance: .; j_gene: TRBJ1-4; d_gene: .
CDR3nt: TGTGCCAGCAGCTTAGGGGGGGAAAATTCACCCCTCCACTTT; CDR3aa: CASSLGGENSPLHF; v_gene: TRBV7-9; abundance: .; j_gene: TRBJ1-6; d_gene: .
CDR3nt: TGTGCCAGCAGCGTAGGTAGCGGAAGGAACACCGGGGAGCTGTTTTTT; CDR3aa: CASSVGSGRNTGELFF; v_gene: TRBV9; abundance: .; j_gene: TRBJ2-2; d_gene: .
CDR3nt: TGTGCCATCAGTGAGACAGGGCTTGAAAAACTGTTTTTT; CDR3aa: CAISETGLEKLFF; v_gene: TRBV10-3; abundance: .; j_gene: TRBJ1-4; d_gene: .
CDR3nt: TGCGCCAGCAGCCAAGCCCAGGGGAACACTGAAGCTTTCTTT; CDR3aa: CASSQAQGNTEAFF; v_gene: TRBV4-1; abundance: .; j_gene: TRBJ1-1; d_gene: .
CDR3nt: TGTGCCAGCAGCTTAAGCGGGGGGGCTGGGGAGACCCAGTACTTC; CDR3aa: CASSLSGGAGETQYF; v_gene: TRBV7-7; abundance: .; j_gene: TRBJ2-5; d_gene: TRBD2